This entry lists 5 T cell receptor beta chains sequenced from one sample in a study of cytomegalovirus exposure and HLA in healthy donors. The PCR ran on 60 Vbeta and 13 Jbeta primers. TCRdb's table, derived via immunoSEQ multiplex PCR, lists solely in-frame clones and lacks some. The data contain approximately 130,000 clones, around 77% of them seen just once; the ten biggest clones take up under 1.5%. Sequenced material: PBMCs. These receptors were obtained from a man aged 50-59 years in good health and CMV-seronegative.

The chain joins TRBV4-3 to TRBJ2-3, with TRBD2 matching 11 bases. The CDR3 has 16 amino acids. Per the germline V gene, CDR1 is LGHNA and CDR2 is YSLEER. The V gene end was trimmed by 0 bases and the J gene end by 6 bases; junction bases not matched to a gene: 5. Here the CDR3 DNA reads TGCGCCAGCAGCCAAGATAGGGCTAGCGGGAGGGATACGCAGTATTTT. As protein: CASSQDRASGRDTQYF.

This chain joins TRBV10-3 and TRBJ2-5, with TRBD1 as a possible D gene (6 bases). The CDR3 extends over 15 amino acids. Germline CDR1 and CDR2: ENHRY and SYGVKD. V lost 4 bases and J lost 1, with 13 bases in between. CDR3 in DNA: TGTGCCATCAGTGCCTATACAGGGCCCCAAGAGACCCAGTACTTC. As protein: CAISAYTGPQETQYF.

This clone was observed a handful of times. This chain connects TRBV27 to TRBJ2-7, with TRBD2 identical over 7 bases. The CDR3 is 14 amino acids. Germline values: CDR1 MNHEY, CDR2 SMNVEV (reference sequence). V lost 2 bases, J lost 6 bases, and 7 bases stayed unmatched. The CDR3 loop is CASSLRTRLLEQYF. CDR3 DNA sequence: TGTGCCAGCAGTTTAAGGACTAGGCTGCTCGAGCAGTACTTC.

The V and J genes are TRBV5-1 and TRBJ2-3; TRBD2 matches at 7 bases. Germline V gene data show CDR1 as SGHRS and CDR2 as YFSETQ. The length of the CDR3 is 15 residues. Trimming at V came to 0 bases and at J to 0 bases, leaving 1 base not matched to a gene. The DNA of the CDR3 is TGCGCCAGCAGCTTGGGGGGACTAAGCACAGATACGCAGTATTTT. Amino acids: CASSLGGLSTDTQYF.

The chain is built from TRBV6-1 and TRBJ2-7; unclear D gene. In germline, CDR1 is MNHNS, CDR2 SASEGT. There are 13 residues in the CDR3. Deletions cut 1 base from V and 3 bases from J, with 7 bases between. The CDR3 bases are TGTGCCAGCAGTGAAGATACGGGCTACGAGCAGTACTTC. Its translation is CASSEDTGYEQYF.